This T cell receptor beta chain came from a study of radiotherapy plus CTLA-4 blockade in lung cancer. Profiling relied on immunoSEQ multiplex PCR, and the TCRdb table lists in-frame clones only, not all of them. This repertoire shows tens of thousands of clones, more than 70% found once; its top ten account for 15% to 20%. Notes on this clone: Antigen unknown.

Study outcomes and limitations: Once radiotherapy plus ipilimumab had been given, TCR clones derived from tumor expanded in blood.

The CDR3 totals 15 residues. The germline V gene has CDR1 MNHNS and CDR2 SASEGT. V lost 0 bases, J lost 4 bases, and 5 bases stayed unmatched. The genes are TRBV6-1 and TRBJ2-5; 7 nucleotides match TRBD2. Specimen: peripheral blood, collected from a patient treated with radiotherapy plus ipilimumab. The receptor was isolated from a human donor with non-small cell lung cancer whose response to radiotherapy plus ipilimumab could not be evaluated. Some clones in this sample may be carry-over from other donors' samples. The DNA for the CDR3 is TGTGCCAGCAGTGAAGCGCTTGGGGGGGGAGAGACCCAGTACTTC. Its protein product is CASSEALGGGETQYF.